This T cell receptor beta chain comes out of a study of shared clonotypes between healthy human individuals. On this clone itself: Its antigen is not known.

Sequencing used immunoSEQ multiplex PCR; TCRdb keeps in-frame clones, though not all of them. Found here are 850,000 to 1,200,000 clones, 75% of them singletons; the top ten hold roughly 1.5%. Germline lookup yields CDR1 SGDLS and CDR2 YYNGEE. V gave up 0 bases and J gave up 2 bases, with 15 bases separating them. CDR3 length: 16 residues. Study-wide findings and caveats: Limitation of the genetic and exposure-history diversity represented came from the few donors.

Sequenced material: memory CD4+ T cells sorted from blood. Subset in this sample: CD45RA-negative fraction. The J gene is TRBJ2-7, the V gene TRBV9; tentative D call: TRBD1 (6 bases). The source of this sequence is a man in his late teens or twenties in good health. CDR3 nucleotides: TGTGCCAGCAGCGTAGATGGGGGCTCCGCGACCTACGAGCAGTACTTC. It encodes CASSVDGGSATYEQYF. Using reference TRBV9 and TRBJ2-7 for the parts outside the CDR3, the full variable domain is DSGVTQTPKHLITATGQRVTLRCSPRSGDLSVYWYQQSLDQGLQFLIQYYNGEERAKGNILERFSAQQFPDLHSELNLSSLELGDSALYFCASSVDGGSATYEQYFGPGTRLTVT.